These 20 T cell receptor beta chains share one sample of origin, sequenced in a study of blood T cell repertoires in COVID-19. The method was immunoSEQ multiplex PCR; TCRdb's version includes in-frame clones alone and lacks a portion of them. The repertoire has about 80,000 clones, 65% to 90% of them found once; the top ten carry 8.5% to 10%. Sequenced sample: peripheral blood. The source is a man between 45 and 60 years old with COVID-19, enrolled during active disease.

The chain joins TRBV19 to TRBJ1-5; 9 bases line up with TRBD1. This CDR3 contains 19 residues. CDR1 LNHDA and CDR2 SQIVND come from the germline V gene (reference sequence). With V trimmed by 3 bases and J by 0 bases, 12 bases remained unmatched. The DNA for the CDR3 is TGTGCCAGTAGTATGCCCAATACAGGGGGCGGTTATAGCAATCAGCCCCAGCATTTT. It yields the protein CASSMPNTGGGYSNQPQHF.

The chain couples TRBV19 to TRBJ1-5; D call uncertain. Per germline, CDR1 LNHDA and CDR2 SQIVND (reference sequence). This CDR3 is 18 amino acids long. Deletions cut 5 bases from V and 0 bases from J, with 20 bases between. CDR3 region: CASSPRASNSGSNQPQHF. The CDR3 DNA reads TGTGCCAGTAGTCCCCGGGCCTCCAATAGCGGTAGCAATCAGCCCCAGCATTTT. Drawing the rest from reference TRBV19 and TRBJ1-5, the complete variable domain is DGGITQSPKYLFRKEGQNVTLSCEQNLNHDAMYWYRQDPGQGLRLIYYSQIVNDFQKGDIAEGYSVSREKKESFPLTVTSAQKNPTAFYLCASSPRASNSGSNQPQHFGDGTRLSIL.

The V and J genes are TRBV7-6 and TRBJ2-2, with D unclear. CDR1 and CDR2 from the germline V gene are SGHVS and FNYEAQ. The CDR3 extends over 13 amino acids. Trimming stripped 5 bases from V and 7 bases from J, with 11 bases between. CDR3 protein: CASSLLSVGELFF. CDR3 DNA sequence: TGTGCCAGCAGCCTCCTATCTGTCGGGGAGCTGTTTTTT.

This chain connects TRBV9 to TRBJ2-3; possibly TRBD2 for D (6 bases). Germline V lookup: CDR1 SGDLS, CDR2 YYNGEE. Trimming left V 0 bases short and J 4 bases short, with 12 bases between. CDR3 size: 15 residues. The CDR3 nucleotides are TGTGCCAGCAGCGTAGAGGCTAGGGAGGCAGATACGCAGTATTTT. Its translation is CASSVEAREADTQYF.

This clone was recorded a few times. The J gene is TRBJ2-4, the V gene TRBV13; D gene uncertain. The germline gives CDR1 PRHDT, CDR2 FYEKMQ (reference sequence). There are 14 residues in the CDR3. V shed 2 bases and J shed 4 bases, with 9 bases lying between them. CDR3 coding DNA: TGTGCCAGCAGCTTATTCGGTCAAAAAAACATTCAGTACTTC. Translation: CASSLFGQKNIQYF. Combining the CDR3 with reference TRBV13 and TRBJ2-4 gives the whole variable domain AAGVIQSPRHLIKEKRETATLKCYPIPRHDTVYWYQQGPGQDPQFLISFYEKMQSDKGSIPDRFSAQQFSDYHSELNMSSLELGDSALYFCASSLFGQKNIQYFGAGTRLSVL.

The chain links TRBV29-1 to TRBJ2-1; 9 nucleotides agree with TRBD2. In germline, CDR1 is SQVTM, CDR2 ANQGSEA. This CDR3 has 11 amino acids. The CDR3, as DNA: TGCGAGGCGGGAGGGCACAATGAGCAGTTCTTC. This gives the protein CEAGGHNEQFF.

The V and J genes are TRBV27 and TRBJ2-5; perhaps TRBD2 as D (6 bases). Trimming cost V 5 bases and J 5 bases, with 15 bases left between them. The CDR3 totals 14 residues. CDR1 MNHEY and CDR2 SMNVEV come from the germline V gene (reference sequence). The CDR3 nucleotides read TGTGCCAGCAGTCGACCGGGAGTCAGTGAGACCCAGTACTTC. Amino acids: CASSRPGVSETQYF.

This chain joins TRBV4-3 and TRBJ1-5; no definite D call. CDR3 length equals 15 residues. The germline CDR1 and CDR2 sequences are LGHNA and YSLEER. Trimming removed 0 bases at V and 2 bases at J, with 8 bases between. CDR3 nucleotide sequence: TGCGCCAGCAGCCAAGATACATACGGCAATCAGCCCCAGCATTTT. Translating it yields CASSQDTYGNQPQHF.

The rearrangement uses TRBV18 and TRBJ1-5; D unresolved. Germline values: CDR1 KGHSH, CDR2 LQKENI. V was trimmed by 2 bases and J by 7 bases, leaving 12 bases between them. CDR3 length equals 14 residues. The CDR3, as DNA: TGTGCCAGCTCACCAGCGACTCGGGGACAGCCCCAGCATTTT. It codes for CASSPATRGQPQHF.

The V call is TRBV6-1, the J call TRBJ2-3, with TRBD1 matching over 9 bases. Germline V lookup: CDR1 MNHNS, CDR2 SASEGT. CDR3 length: 14 residues. V was clipped by 1 base and J by 4 bases; unmatched bases: 0. The CDR3 reads CASSEGTGADTQYF. The CDR3 bases are TGTGCCAGCAGTGAAGGGACAGGGGCAGATACGCAGTATTTT.

This sequence joins TRBV29-1 and TRBJ1-3, with no clear D. The CDR3 is 11 residues long. Germline V lookup: CDR1 SQVTM, CDR2 ANQGSEA. CDR3 sequence (DNA): TGCACCATCTACTCTGGAAACACCATATATTTT. It codes for CTIYSGNTIYF.

This rearrangement joins TRBV25-1 to TRBJ2-2; no firm D call. CDR3 length: 14 residues. CDR1 is MGHDK and CDR2 is SYGVNS in the germline V gene. V lost 7 bases, J lost 0 bases, and 9 bases lay in between. The CDR3 sequence is CASTPAANTGELFF. In DNA, the CDR3 is TGTGCCAGCACCCCTGCAGCGAACACCGGGGAGCTGTTTTTT.

The chain combines TRBV3-1 (or the pseudogene TRBV3-2) with TRBJ2-5, with D perhaps TRBD1 (5 bases). Trimming took off 0 bases at V and 2 bases at J, with 7 bases between the two ends. The CDR3 has 14 residues. In germline, CDR1 is LGHDT, CDR2 YNNKEL (reference sequence). The CDR3 nucleotides are TGTGCCAGCAGCCAAGACCGACAGCAAGAGACCCAGTACTTC. This translates into CASSQDRQQETQYF.

The J gene is TRBJ1-1, the V gene TRBV12-3 or TRBV12-4; possibly TRBD1 for D (5 bases). The CDR3 totals 13 residues. Trimming left V 5 bases short and J 1 base short, with 8 bases between. The CDR3 nucleotides read TGTGCCAGCAGTATCGGACAGAACACTGAAGCTTTCTTT. Its translation: CASSIGQNTEAFF.

The rearrangement links TRBV7-2 to TRBJ2-7; 10 bases fit TRBD2. The CDR3 loop spans 13 amino acids. Germline CDR1 reads SGHTA; CDR2 reads FQGNSA. Germline trimming cut 8 bases from V and 0 bases from J; bases unmatched to any gene: 1. CDR3: CASQRGGSYEQYF. In DNA form, the CDR3 reads TGTGCCAGCCAGCGGGGGGGCTCCTACGAGCAGTACTTC. Drawing the rest from reference TRBV7-2 and TRBJ2-7, the complete variable domain is GAGVSQSPSNKVTEKGKDVELRCDPISGHTALYWYRQSLGQGLEFLIYFQGNSAPDKSGLPSDRFSAERTGGSVSTLTIQRTQQEDSAVYLCASQRGGSYEQYFGPGTRLTVT.

V gene TRBV14 combines with J gene TRBJ2-3; TRBD2 agrees at 10 bases. The CDR3 is 15 residues long. Germline CDR1 is SGHDN and CDR2 is FVKESK. Losses at the gene ends were 6 bases for V and 0 bases for J; bases not matched to a gene: 3. CDR3 region: CASSSGRRSTDTQYF. The CDR3 DNA follows: TGTGCCAGCAGTAGCGGGAGGCGGAGCACAGATACGCAGTATTTT.

V usage is TRBV21-1 and J usage is TRBJ1-5. TRBV21-1 is deemed a pseudogene. This CDR3 has 20 residues. CDR3 sequence (DNA): TGTGCCAGCAGCAACCAGCCCTGGGTTAACGTTTGGTCGGAGAGGCAGCCCCAGCATTTT. Its protein product is CASSNQPWVNVWSERQPQHF.

The rearrangement joins TRBV5-1 to TRBJ2-5, with no clear D. The CDR3 sequence is 12 residues long. V lost 2 bases, J lost 3 bases, and 5 bases lay in between. Germline V CDR1 and CDR2: SGHRS, YFSETQ. This CDR3 reads CASSLPEETQYF. The CDR3 nucleotides read TGCGCCAGCAGCTTACCGGAAGAGACCCAGTACTTC.

This clone was found a few times. CDR3 in amino acids: CSAEDRGRSYQETQYF. The CDR3 DNA reads TGCAGCGCCGAGGACAGGGGGCGCAGCTACCAAGAGACCCAGTACTTC. The chain joins TRBV29-1 to TRBJ2-5, with 11 bases aligning to TRBD1. The germline CDR1 and CDR2 sequences are SQVTM and ANQGSEA. J lost 0 bases, V lost 7 bases, and 10 bases had no gene match. This CDR3 spans 16 amino acids.

A few counts support this clone. CDR3 DNA: TGTGCCAGCAGCTTGGGCGGGAGCGGTTCCTACGAGCAGTACTTC. Its translation is CASSLGGSGSYEQYF. The chain recombines TRBV5-4 with TRBJ2-7; 7 nucleotides line up with TRBD2. This CDR3 spans 15 amino acids. CDR1 and CDR2 from the germline V gene are SGHNT and YYREEE (reference sequence). The J segment lost 1 base and the V segment lost 0 bases, leaving 4 bases of the junction unmatched.